The 2 T cell receptor beta chains presented below share a single source sample, sequenced in a study of blood T cell repertoires in COVID-19. Generated by immunoSEQ multiplex PCR, the TCRdb table keeps only in-frame clones and is missing some. The table includes 30,000 to 35,000 clones, approximately 81% detected once. Input material: peripheral blood. Every receptor here comes from a human donor with acute or convalescent COVID-19. The donor label of this sample is uncertain.

The V gene is TRBV19, the J gene TRBJ1-2; 10 positions match TRBD1. The CDR3 length is 14 residues. The trim removed 4 bases at V and 9 bases at J, leaving 8 bases unmatched. Germline CDR1 is LNHDA and CDR2 is SQIVND (reference sequence). In nucleotides, the CDR3 is TGTGCCAGTAGTACCTACTTGGACAGGGGGAGCTACACCTTC. It specifies CASSTYLDRGSYTF.

This chain uses TRBV7-2 with TRBJ2-2, with 13 bases identical to TRBD2. The CDR3 runs to 15 residues. Losses at the gene ends were 5 bases for V and 6 bases for J; bases not matched to a gene: 3. CDR1 is SGHTA, CDR2 FQGNSA, per germline. The CDR3 DNA reads as TGTGCCAGCAGCCCCGGACTAGCGGGAGCCGGGGAGCTGTTTTTT. Its protein product is CASSPGLAGAGELFF.